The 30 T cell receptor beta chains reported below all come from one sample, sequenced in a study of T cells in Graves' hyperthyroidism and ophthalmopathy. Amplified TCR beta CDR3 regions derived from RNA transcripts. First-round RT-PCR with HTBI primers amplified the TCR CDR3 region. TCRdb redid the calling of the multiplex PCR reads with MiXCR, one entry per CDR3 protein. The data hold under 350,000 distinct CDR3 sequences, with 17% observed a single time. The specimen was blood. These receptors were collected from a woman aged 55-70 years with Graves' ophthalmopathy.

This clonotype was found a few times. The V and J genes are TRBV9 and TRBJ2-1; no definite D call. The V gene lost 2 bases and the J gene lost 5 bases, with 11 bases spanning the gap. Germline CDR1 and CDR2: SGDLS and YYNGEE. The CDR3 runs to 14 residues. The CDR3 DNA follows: TGTGCCAGCAGCGTCACCCGACAAAACAATGAGCAGTTCTTC. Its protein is CASSVTRQNNEQFF.

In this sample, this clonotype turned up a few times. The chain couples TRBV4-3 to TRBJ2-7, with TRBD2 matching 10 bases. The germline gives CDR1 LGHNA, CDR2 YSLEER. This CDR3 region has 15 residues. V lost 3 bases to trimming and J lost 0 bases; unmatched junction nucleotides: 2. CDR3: CASSQASGSSYEQYF. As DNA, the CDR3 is TGCGCCAGCAGCCAGGCTAGCGGGAGCTCCTACGAGCAGTACTTC.

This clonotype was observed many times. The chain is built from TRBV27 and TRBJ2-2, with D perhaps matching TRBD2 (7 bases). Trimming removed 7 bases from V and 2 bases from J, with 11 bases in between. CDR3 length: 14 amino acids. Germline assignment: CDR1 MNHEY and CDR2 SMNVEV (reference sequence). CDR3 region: CASKRGHNTGELFF. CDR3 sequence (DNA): TGTGCCAGCAAGCGGGGACACAACACCGGGGAGCTGTTTTTT.

CDR3 in DNA: TGCGCCAGCAGCCAAGATGATACAGAGTACAATGAGCAGTTCTTC. Its protein product is CASSQDDTEYNEQFF. The genes are TRBV4-3 and TRBJ2-1; D remains ambiguous. CDR1 LGHNA and CDR2 YSLEER come from the germline V gene. CDR3 size: 15 residues. Trimming took off 0 bases at V and 4 bases at J, with 10 bases between the two ends.

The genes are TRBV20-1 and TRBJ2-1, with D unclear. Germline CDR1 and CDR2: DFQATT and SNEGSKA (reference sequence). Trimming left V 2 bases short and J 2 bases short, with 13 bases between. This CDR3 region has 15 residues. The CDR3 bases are TGCAGTGCTAGATCTGCTAGTTCCCCCTACAATGAGCAGTTCTTC. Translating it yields CSARSASSPYNEQFF.

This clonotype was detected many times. The CDR3, as DNA: TGCGCCAGCAGCCTCCGGGAGAGCTCCTACAATGAGCAGTTCTTC. The encoded protein is CASSLRESSYNEQFF. The chain joins TRBV5-1 to TRBJ2-1; a possible D gene is TRBD2 (6 bases). The CDR3 is 15 residues long. V was pared by 4 bases and J by 0 bases, with 11 bases between. Germline loops: CDR1 SGHRS, CDR2 YFSETQ.

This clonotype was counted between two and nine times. The CDR3 DNA is TGCAGTGCTACGGGACTAGCGGGAGCGCCGTTAACCGGGGAGCTGTTTTTT. Translated: CSATGLAGAPLTGELFF. The V and J genes are TRBV20-1 and TRBJ2-2; the match to TRBD2 covers 14 bases. Germline-derived CDR1 and CDR2 are DFQATT and SNEGSKA (reference sequence). The CDR3 is made up of 17 amino acids. After removal of 4 bases from V and 5 bases from J, the junction contained 9 bases not matched to a gene.

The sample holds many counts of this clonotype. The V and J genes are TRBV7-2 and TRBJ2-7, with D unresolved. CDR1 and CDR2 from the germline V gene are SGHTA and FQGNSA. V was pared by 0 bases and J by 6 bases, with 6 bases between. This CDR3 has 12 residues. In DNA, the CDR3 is TGTGCCAGCAGCTTAGCAGGGTCCGAGCAGTACTTC. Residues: CASSLAGSEQYF.

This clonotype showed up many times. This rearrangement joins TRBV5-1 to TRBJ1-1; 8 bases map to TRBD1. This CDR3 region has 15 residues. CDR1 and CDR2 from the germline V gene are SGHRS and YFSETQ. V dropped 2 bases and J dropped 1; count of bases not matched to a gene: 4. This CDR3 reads CASSFQGAKNTEAFF. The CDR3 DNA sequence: TGCGCCAGCAGCTTCCAGGGGGCTAAGAACACTGAAGCTTTCTTT.

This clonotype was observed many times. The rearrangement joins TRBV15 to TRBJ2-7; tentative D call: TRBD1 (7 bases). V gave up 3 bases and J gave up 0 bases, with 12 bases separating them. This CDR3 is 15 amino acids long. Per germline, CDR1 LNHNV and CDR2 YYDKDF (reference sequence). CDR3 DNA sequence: TGTGCCACCAGCAGCTGGGGGGACAGCTCCTACGAGCAGTACTTC. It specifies CATSSWGDSSYEQYF.

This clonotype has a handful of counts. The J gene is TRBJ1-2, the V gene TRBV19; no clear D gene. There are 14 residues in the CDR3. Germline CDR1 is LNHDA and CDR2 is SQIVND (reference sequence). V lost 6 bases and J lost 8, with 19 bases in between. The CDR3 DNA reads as TGTGCCAGTAGCCTAATGGACCGGAGCGTGGGCTACACCTTC. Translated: CASSLMDRSVGYTF.

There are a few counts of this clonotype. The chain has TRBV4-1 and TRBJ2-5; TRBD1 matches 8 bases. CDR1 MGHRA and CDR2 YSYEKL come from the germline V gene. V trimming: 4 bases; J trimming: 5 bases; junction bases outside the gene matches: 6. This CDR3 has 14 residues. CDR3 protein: CASSPRRGLETQYF. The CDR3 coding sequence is TGCGCCAGCAGCCCTCGCAGGGGGCTGGAGACCCAGTACTTC.

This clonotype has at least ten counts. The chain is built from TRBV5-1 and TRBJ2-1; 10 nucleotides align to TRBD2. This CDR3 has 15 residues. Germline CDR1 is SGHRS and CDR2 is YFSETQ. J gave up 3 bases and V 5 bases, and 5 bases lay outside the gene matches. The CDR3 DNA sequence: TGCGCCAGCAGACCTGGACTAGCGGACTACAATGAGCAGTTCTTC. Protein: CASRPGLADYNEQFF.

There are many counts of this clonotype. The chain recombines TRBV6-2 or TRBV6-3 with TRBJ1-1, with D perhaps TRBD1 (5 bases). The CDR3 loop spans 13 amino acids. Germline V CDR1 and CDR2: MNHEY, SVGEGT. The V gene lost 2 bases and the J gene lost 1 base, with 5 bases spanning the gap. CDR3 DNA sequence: TGTGCCAGCAGTTACCAGGGGAACACTGAAGCTTTCTTT. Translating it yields CASSYQGNTEAFF.

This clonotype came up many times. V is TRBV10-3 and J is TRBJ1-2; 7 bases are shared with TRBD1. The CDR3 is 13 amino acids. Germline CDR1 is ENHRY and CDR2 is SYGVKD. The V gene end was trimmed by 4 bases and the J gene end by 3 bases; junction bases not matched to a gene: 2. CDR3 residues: CAISVGQDYGYTF. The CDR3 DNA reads TGTGCCATCAGTGTTGGACAGGACTATGGCTACACCTTC.

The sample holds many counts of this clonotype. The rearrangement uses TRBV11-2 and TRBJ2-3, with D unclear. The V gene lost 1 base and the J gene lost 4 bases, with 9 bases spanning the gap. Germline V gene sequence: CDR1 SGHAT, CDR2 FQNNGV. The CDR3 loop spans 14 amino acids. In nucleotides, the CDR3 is TGTGCCAGCAGCTTAGTCGGCCCCCCAGATACGCAGTATTTT. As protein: CASSLVGPPDTQYF.

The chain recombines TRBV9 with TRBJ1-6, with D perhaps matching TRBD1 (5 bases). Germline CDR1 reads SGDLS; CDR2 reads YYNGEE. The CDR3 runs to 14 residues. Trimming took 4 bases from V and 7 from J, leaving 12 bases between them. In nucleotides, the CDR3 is TGTGCCAGCAGCACACAGGATATGAATTCACCCCTCCACTTT. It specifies CASSTQDMNSPLHF.

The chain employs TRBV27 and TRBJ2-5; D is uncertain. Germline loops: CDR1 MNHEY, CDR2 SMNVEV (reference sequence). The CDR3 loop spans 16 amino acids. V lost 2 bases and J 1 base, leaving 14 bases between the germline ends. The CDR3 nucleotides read TGTGCCAGCAGTTTAGGCGGAATACCCGCCCAAGAGACCCAGTACTTC. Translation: CASSLGGIPAQETQYF.

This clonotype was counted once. This chain's CDR3 is CSARGTDRGDTEAFF. The CDR3 DNA sequence: TGCAGTGCTAGGGGGACGGACCGAGGGGACACTGAAGCTTTCTTT. The V gene is TRBV20-1, the J gene TRBJ1-1; perhaps TRBD1 as D (5 bases). Trimming removed 3 bases at V and 3 bases at J, with 17 bases between. The CDR3 covers 15 residues. The V gene's germline CDR1 is DFQATT and CDR2 SNEGSKA (reference sequence).

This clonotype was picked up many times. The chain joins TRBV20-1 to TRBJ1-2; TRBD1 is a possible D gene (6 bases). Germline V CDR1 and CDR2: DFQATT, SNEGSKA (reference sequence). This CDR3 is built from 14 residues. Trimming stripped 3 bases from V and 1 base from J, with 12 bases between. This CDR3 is CSASAQGHNYGYTF. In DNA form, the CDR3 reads TGCAGTGCTAGCGCACAGGGCCATAACTATGGCTACACCTTC.

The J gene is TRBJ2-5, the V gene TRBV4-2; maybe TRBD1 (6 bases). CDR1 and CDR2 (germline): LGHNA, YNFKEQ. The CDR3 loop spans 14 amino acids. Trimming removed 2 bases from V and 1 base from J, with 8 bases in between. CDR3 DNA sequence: TGTGCCAGCAGCCAAACACAGGGCCAAGAGACCCAGTACTTC. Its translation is CASSQTQGQETQYF.

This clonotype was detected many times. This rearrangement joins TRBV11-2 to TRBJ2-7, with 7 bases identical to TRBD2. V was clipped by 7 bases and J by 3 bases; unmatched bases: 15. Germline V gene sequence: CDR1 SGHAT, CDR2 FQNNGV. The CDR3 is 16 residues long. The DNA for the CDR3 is TGTGCCAGCAACCAACTCGGTCATGAGCGGGACTACGAGCAGTACTTC. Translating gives CASNQLGHERDYEQYF. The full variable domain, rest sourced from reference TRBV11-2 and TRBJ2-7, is EAGVAQSPRYKIIEKRQSVAFWCNPISGHATLYWYQQILGQGPKLLIQFQNNGVVDDSQLPKDRFSAERLKGVDSTLKIQPAKLEDSAVYLCASNQLGHERDYEQYFGPGTRLTVT.

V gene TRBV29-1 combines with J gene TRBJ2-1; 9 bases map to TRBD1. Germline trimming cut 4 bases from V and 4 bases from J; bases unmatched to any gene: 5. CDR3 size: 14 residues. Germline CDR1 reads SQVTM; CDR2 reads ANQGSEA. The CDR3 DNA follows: TGCAGCGTTGCCCGGGACAGGGATTACAATGAGCAGTTCTTC. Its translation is CSVARDRDYNEQFF.

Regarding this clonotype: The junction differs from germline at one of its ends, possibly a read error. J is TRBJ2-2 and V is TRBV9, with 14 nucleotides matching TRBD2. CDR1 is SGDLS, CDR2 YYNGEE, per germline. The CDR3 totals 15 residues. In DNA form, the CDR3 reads TGTGCCAGCCAGCTGACTAGCGGGGGGGCCGGGGAGCTGTCTTTT. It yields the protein CASQLTSGGAGELSF.

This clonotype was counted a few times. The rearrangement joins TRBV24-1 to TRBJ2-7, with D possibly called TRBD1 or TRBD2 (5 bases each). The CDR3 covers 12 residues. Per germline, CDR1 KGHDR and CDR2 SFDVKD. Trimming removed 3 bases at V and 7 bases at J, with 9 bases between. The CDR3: CATSDLRGEQYF. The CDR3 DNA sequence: TGTGCCACCAGTGATCTGAGGGGAGAGCAGTACTTC.

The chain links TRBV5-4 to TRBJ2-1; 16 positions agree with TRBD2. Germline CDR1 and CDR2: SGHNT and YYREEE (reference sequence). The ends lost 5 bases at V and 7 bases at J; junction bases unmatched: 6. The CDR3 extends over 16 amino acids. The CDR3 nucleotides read TGTGCCAGCAGGGGACTAGCGGGAGGGCCAGTGAATGAGCAGTTCTTC. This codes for CASRGLAGGPVNEQFF. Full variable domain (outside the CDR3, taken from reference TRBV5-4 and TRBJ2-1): ETGVTQSPTHLIKTRGQQVTLRCSSQSGHNTVSWYQQALGQGPQFIFQYYREEENGRGNFPPRFSGLQFPNYSSELNVNALELDDSALYLCASRGLAGGPVNEQFFGPGTRLTVL.

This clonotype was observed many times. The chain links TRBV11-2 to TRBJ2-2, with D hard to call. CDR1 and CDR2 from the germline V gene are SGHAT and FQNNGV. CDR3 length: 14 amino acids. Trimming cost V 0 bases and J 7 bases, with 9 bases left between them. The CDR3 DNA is TGTGCCAGCAGCTTAGATCGACTGAGCGGGGAGCTGTTTTTT. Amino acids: CASSLDRLSGELFF.

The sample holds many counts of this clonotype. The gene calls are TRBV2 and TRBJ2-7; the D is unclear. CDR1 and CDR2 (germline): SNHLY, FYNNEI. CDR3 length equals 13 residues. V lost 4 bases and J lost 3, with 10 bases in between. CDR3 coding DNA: TGTGCCAGCAGTGGGGCGCTTATCTACGAGCAGTACTTC. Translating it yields CASSGALIYEQYF.

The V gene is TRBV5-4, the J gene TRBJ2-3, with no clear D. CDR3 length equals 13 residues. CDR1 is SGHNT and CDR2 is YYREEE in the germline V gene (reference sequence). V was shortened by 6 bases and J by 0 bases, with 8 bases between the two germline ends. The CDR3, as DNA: TGTGCCAGCAAGTACCCTAGCACAGATACGCAGTATTTT. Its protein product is CASKYPSTDTQYF.

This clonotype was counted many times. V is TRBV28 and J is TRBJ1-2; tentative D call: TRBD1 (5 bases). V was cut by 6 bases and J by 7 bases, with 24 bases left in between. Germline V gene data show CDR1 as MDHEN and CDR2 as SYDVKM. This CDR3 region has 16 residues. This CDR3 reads CASSVLGGDRQSGYTF. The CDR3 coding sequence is TGTGCCAGCAGCGTGTTGGGGGGAGACCGGCAGTCTGGCTACACCTTC.